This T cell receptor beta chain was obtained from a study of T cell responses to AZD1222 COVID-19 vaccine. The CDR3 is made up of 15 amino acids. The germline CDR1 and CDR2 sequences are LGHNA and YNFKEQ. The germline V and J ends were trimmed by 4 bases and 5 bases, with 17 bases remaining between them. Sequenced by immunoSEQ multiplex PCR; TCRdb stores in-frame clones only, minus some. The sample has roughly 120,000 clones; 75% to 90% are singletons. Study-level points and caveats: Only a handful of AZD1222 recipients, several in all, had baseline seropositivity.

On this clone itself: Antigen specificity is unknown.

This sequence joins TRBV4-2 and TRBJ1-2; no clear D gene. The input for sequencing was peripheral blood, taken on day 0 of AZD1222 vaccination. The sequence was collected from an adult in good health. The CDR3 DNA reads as TGTGCCAGCAGCCCTCTGATGAGAGCTAGGTATGGCTACACCTTC. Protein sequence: CASSPLMRARYGYTF.